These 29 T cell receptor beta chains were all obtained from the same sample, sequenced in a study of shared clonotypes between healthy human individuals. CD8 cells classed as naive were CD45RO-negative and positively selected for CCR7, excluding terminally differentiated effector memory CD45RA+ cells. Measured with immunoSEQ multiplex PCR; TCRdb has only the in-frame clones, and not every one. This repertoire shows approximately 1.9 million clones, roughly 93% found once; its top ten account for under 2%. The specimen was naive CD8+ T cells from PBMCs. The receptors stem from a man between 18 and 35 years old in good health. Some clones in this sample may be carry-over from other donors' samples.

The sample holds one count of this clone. The CDR3 DNA is TGTGCCACCAGCAGAGGATTGGAGGGTAACAATGAGCAGTTCTTC. Translating gives CATSRGLEGNNEQFF. This rearrangement joins TRBV15 to TRBJ2-1, with D perhaps TRBD2 (6 bases). Between the trimmed V and J ends, which lost 1 base and 5 bases, there was a span of 12 bases. The CDR3 runs to 15 residues. Germline V gene lookup returns CDR1 LNHNV and CDR2 YYDKDF (reference sequence).

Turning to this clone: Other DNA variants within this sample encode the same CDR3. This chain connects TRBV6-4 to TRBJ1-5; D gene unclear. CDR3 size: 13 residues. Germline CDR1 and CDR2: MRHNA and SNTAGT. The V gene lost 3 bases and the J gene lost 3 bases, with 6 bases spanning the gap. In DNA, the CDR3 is TGTGCCAGCAGTGAGGGGTTCAATCAGCCCCAGCATTTT. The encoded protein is CASSEGFNQPQHF.

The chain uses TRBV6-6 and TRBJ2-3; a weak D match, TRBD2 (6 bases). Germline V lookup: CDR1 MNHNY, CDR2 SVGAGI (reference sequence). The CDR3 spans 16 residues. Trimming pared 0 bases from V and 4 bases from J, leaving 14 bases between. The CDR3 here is CASSYSSGVAADTQYF. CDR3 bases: TGTGCCAGCAGTTACTCCTCGGGGGTAGCTGCAGATACGCAGTATTTT.

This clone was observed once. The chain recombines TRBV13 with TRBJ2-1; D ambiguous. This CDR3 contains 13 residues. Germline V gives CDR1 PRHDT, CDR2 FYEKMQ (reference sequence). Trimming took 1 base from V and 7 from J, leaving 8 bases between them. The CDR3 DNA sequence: TGTGCCAGCAGCTTAGACAGAACGAATGAGCAGTTCTTC. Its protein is CASSLDRTNEQFF.

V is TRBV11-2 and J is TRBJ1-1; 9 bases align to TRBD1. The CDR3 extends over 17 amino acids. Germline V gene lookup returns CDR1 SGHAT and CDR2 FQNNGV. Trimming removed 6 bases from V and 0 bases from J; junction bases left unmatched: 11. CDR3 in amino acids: CASSYPPGQGLNTEAFF. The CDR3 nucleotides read TGTGCCAGCAGTTACCCACCGGGACAGGGCTTGAACACTGAAGCTTTCTTT.

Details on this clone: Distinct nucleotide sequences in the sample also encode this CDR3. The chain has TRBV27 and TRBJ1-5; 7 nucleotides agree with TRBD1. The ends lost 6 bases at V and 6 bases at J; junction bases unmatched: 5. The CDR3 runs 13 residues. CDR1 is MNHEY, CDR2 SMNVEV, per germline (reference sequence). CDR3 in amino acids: CASSDRVGQPQHF. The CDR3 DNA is TGTGCCAGCAGCGACAGGGTAGGTCAGCCCCAGCATTTT.

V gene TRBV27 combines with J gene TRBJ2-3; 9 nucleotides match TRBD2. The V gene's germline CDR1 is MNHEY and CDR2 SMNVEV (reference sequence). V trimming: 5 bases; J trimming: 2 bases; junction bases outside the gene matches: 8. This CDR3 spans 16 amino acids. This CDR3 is CASSAGSGRVTDTQYF. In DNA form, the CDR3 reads TGTGCCAGCAGTGCCGGTAGCGGGAGAGTCACAGATACGCAGTATTTT.

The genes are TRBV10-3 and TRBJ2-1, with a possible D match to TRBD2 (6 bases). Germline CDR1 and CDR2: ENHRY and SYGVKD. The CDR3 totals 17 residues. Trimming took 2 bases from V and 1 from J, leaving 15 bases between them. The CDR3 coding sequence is TGTGCCATCAGTGAGAAACCCTTAAGCGGGTCCTACAATGAGCAGTTCTTC. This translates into CAISEKPLSGSYNEQFF.

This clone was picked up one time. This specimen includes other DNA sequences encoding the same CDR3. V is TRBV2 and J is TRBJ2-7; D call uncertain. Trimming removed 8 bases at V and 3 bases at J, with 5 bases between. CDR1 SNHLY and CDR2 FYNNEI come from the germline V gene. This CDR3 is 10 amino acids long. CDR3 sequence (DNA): TGTGCCAGCGGAGACTACGAGCAGTACTTC. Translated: CASGDYEQYF.

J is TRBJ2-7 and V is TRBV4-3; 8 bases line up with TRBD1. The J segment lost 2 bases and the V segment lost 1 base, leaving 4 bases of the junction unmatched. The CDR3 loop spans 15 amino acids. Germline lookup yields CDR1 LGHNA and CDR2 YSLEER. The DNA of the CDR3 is TGCGCCAGCAGCCAAGGTAACAGGGGGACCTACGAGCAGTACTTC. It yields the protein CASSQGNRGTYEQYF.

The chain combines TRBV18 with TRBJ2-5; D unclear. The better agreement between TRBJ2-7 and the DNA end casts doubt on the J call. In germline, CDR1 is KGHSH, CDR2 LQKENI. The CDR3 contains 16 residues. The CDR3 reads CASSNPPGTFSYEQYF. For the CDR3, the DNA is TGTGCCAGCTCAAACCCCCCGGGTACATTCTCCTACGAGCAGTACTTC.

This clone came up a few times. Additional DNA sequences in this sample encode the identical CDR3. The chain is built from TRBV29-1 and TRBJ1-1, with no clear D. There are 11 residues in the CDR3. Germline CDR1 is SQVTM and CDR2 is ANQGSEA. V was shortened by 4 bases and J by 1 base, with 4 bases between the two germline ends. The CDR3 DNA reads TGCAGCGTTGGAACGAACACTGAAGCTTTCTTT. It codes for CSVGTNTEAFF.

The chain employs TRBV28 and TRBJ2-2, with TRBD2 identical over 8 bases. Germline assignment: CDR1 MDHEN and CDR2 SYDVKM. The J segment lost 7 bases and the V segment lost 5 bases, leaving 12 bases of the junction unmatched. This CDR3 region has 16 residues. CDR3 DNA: TGTGCCAGCAGTGATACTAGCGGAGGGAGGGACGGGGAGCTGTTTTTT. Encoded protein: CASSDTSGGRDGELFF.

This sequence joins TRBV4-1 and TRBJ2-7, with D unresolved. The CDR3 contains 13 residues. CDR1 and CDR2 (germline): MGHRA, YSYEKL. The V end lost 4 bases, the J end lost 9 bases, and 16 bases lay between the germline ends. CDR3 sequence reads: CASSPGRLSVQYF. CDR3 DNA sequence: TGCGCCAGCAGCCCAGGACGTCTAAGCGTGCAGTACTTC.

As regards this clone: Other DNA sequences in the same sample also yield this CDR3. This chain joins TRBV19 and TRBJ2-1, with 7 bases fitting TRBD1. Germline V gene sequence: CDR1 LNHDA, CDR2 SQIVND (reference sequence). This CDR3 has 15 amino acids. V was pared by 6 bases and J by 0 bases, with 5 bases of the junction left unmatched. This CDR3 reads CASRATGSSYNEQFF. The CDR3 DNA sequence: TGTGCCAGTAGAGCGACAGGGAGCTCCTACAATGAGCAGTTCTTC.

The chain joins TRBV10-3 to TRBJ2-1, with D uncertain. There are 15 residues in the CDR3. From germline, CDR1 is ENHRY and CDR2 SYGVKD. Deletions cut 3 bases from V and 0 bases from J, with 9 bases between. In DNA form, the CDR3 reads TGTGCCATCAGTGACCCCCGCAGCTCCTACAATGAGCAGTTCTTC. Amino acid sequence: CAISDPRSSYNEQFF.

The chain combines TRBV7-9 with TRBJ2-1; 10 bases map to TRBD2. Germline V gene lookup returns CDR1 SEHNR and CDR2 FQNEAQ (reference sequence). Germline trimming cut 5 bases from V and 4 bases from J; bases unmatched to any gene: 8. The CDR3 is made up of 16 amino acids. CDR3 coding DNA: TGTGCCAGCAGCCGGAGCGGGAGGGCAAGGTACAATGAGCAGTTCTTC. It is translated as CASSRSGRARYNEQFF.

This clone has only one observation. This CDR3 reads CASSFYRTSGRTPIEQFF. CDR3 coding DNA: TGCGCCAGCAGCTTCTACCGGACTAGCGGGAGAACCCCCATTGAGCAGTTCTTC. The chain recombines TRBV5-1 with TRBJ2-1; 13 positions match TRBD2. CDR3 length: 18 residues. With V trimmed by 2 bases and J by 9 bases, 14 bases remained unmatched. The V gene's germline CDR1 is SGHRS and CDR2 YFSETQ.

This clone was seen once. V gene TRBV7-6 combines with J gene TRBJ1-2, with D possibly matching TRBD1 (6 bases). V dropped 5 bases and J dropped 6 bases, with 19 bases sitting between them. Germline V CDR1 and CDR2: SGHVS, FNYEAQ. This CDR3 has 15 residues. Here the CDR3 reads CASSPPGTGRDGYTF. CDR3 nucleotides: TGTGCCAGCAGCCCCCCCGGTACAGGGAGAGATGGCTACACCTTC. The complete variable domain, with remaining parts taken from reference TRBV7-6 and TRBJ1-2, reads GAGVSQSPRYKVTKRGQDVALRCDPISGHVSLYWYRQALGQGPEFLTYFNYEAQQDKSGLPNDRFSAERPEGSISTLTIQRTEQRDSAMYRCASSPPGTGRDGYTFGSGTRLTVV.

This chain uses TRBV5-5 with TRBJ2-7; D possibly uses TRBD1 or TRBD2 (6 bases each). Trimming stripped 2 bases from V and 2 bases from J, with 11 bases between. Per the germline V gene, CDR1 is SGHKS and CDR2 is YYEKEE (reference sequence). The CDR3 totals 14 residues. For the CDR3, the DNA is TGTGCCAGCAGCTTCTTCGGGGGCACCTACGAGCAGTACTTC. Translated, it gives CASSFFGGTYEQYF.

CDR3: CASSSPTGGSLTYNEQFF. As DNA, the CDR3 is TGTGCCAGCAGTAGCCCGACAGGGGGCTCCCTAACTTACAATGAGCAGTTCTTC. The gene calls are TRBV25-1 and TRBJ2-1; 10 positions match TRBD1. Germline assignment: CDR1 MGHDK and CDR2 SYGVNS. The junction had 14 bases not matched to a gene; V was cut back by 5 bases and J by 4 bases. There are 18 residues in the CDR3.

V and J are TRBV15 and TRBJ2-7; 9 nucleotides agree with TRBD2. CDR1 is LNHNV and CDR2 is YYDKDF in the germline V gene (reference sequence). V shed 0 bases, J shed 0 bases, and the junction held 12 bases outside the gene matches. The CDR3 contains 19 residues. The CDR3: CATSRDVRLAASSSYEQYF. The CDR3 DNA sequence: TGTGCCACCAGCAGAGATGTAAGACTAGCGGCGTCAAGCTCCTACGAGCAGTACTTC.

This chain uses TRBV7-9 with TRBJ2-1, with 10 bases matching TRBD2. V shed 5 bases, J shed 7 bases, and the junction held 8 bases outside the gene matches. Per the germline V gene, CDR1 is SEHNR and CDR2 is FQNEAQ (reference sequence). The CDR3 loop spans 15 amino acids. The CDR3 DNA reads TGTGCCAGCAGCCCGTTGCTAGCGGGAGTAAATGAGCAGTTCTTC. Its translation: CASSPLLAGVNEQFF.

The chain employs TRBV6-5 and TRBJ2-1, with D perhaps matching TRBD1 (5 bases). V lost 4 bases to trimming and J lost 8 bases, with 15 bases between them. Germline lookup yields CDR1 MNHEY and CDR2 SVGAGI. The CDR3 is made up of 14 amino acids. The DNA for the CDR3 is TGTGCCAGCAGTTCCCCCCAGGGTTATGATGAGCAGTTCTTC. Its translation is CASSSPQGYDEQFF.

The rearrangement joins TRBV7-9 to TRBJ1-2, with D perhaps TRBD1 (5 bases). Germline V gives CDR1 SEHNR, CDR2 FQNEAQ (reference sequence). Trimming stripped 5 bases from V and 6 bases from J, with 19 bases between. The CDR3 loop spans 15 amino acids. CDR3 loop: CASSTEEAGPDGYTF. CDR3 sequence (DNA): TGTGCCAGCAGCACGGAAGAGGCGGGACCGGATGGCTACACCTTC. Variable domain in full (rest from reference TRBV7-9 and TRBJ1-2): DTGVSQNPRHKITKRGQNVTFRCDPISEHNRLYWYRQTLGQGPEFLTYFQNEAQLEKSRLLSDRFSAERPKGSFSTLEIQRTEQGDSAMYLCASSTEEAGPDGYTFGSGTRLTVV.

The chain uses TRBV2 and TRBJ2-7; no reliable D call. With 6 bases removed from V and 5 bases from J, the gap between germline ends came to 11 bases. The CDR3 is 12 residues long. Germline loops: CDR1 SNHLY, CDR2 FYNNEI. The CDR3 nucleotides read TGTGCCAGCAGGCCTGGACCCCACGAGCAGTACTTC. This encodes CASRPGPHEQYF.

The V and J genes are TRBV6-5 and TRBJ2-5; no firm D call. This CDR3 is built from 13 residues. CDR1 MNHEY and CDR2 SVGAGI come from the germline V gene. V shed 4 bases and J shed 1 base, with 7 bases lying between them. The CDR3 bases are TGTGCCAGCAGTTTTTATTTCCAAGAGACCCAGTACTTC. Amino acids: CASSFYFQETQYF.

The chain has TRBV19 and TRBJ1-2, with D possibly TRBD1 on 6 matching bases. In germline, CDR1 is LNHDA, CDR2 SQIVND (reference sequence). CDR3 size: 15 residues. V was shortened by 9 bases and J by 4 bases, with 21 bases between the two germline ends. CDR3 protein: CASAPKVGGGYGYTF. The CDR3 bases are TGTGCCAGCGCCCCAAAGGTGGGGGGCGGCTATGGCTACACCTTC.

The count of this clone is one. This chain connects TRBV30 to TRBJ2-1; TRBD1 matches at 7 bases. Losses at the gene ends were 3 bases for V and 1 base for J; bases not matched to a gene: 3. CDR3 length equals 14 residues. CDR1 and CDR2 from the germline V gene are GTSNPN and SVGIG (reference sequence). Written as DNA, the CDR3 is TGTGCCTGGAGCCGGGACAGTTCCTACAATGAGCAGTTCTTC. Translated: CAWSRDSSYNEQFF.